A single sample is the source of the 17 T cell receptor beta chains below, sequenced in a study of chemoradiotherapy in HPV16-positive cancers. This table comes from immunoSEQ multiplex PCR, and its TCRdb copy is limited to in-frame clones, with some not included. Of about 35,000 clones in the sample, 85% to 90% were seen once. The sequencing here drew on blood, taken from a patient who underwent chemoradiotherapy. The receptors were sampled from a human donor with HPV-associated anogenital cancer.

The genes are TRBV5-1 and TRBJ2-5, with 7 bases matching TRBD2. CDR1 is SGHRS, CDR2 YFSETQ, per germline. The CDR3 length is 17 residues. Losses at the gene ends were 0 bases for V and 0 bases for J; bases not matched to a gene: 8. CDR3 nucleotides: TGCGCCAGCAGCTTGGCCAAGGCTAGCGGAAACCAAGAGACCCAGTACTTC. Translation: CASSLAKASGNQETQYF.

The chain combines TRBV5-1 with TRBJ2-2; D possibly uses TRBD1 or TRBD2 (6 bases each). Per the germline V gene, CDR1 is SGHRS and CDR2 is YFSETQ. V was cut by 3 bases and J by 4 bases, with 16 bases left in between. The CDR3 totals 16 residues. The CDR3 reads CASSWGLRDITGELFF. The CDR3 region has the DNA TGCGCCAGCAGCTGGGGGTTGCGGGACATCACCGGGGAGCTGTTTTTT.

The chain combines TRBV6-6 with TRBJ2-2; TRBD2 matches at 8 bases. Per the germline V gene, CDR1 is MNHNY and CDR2 is SVGAGI (reference sequence). This CDR3 has 15 residues. V shed 4 bases and J 0 bases; nucleotides not matched to a gene: 1. In DNA, the CDR3 is TGTGCCAGCAGTTCGGGGGGGGCGAACACCGGGGAGCTGTTTTTT. Translated: CASSSGGANTGELFF.

The rearrangement joins TRBV5-6 to TRBJ1-2; TRBD1 matches 10 bases. With V trimmed by 3 bases and J by 7 bases, 9 bases remained unmatched. Germline CDR1 reads SGHDT; CDR2 reads YYEEEE. This CDR3 is built from 15 residues. DNA of the CDR3: TGTGCCAGCAGCTCCTCGACCGACAGGGGGCTTGGCTACACCTTC. This sequence encodes CASSSSTDRGLGYTF.

This chain connects TRBV5-1 to TRBJ2-5; 10 bases fit TRBD2. The germline gives CDR1 SGHRS, CDR2 YFSETQ. V shed 4 bases, J shed 5 bases, and the junction held 11 bases outside the gene matches. The CDR3 contains 16 residues. The CDR3 nucleotides are TGCGCCAGCAGCCCCCATACCGGGACTAGCGAGGAGACCCAGTACTTC. It yields the protein CASSPHTGTSEETQYF.

The CDR3 sequence is CATSRDFGRANEQYF. The CDR3 bases are TGTGCCACCAGCAGAGATTTTGGACGTGCGAACGAGCAGTACTTC. V and J are TRBV15 and TRBJ2-7; D not certain. Germline V CDR1 and CDR2: LNHNV, YYDKDF (reference sequence). The CDR3 contains 15 residues. V was cut by 0 bases and J by 5 bases, with 14 bases left in between.

The genes are TRBV7-2 and TRBJ2-2; weak D call: TRBD2 (6 bases). This CDR3 region has 16 residues. Germline CDR1 SGHTA, CDR2 FQGNSA. Deletions cut 4 bases from V and 3 bases from J, with 15 bases between. CDR3 in DNA: TGTGCCAGCAGCTACAGCGGGTCTTCCGACACCGGGGAGCTGTTTTTT. Translated, it gives CASSYSGSSDTGELFF.

This clone was counted between two and nine times. The V call is TRBV6-5, the J call TRBJ1-6, with 8 nucleotides matching TRBD1. The germline CDR1 and CDR2 sequences are MNHEY and SVGAGI. The CDR3 covers 14 residues. J lost 5 bases, V lost 7 bases, and 4 bases had no gene match. This CDR3 is CASNKDRDNSPLHF. CDR3 DNA sequence: TGTGCCAGCAACAAGGACAGGGATAATTCACCCCTCCACTTT.

The chain has TRBV10-3 and TRBJ2-1; 8 nucleotides align to TRBD1. With V trimmed by 11 bases and J by 3 bases, 3 bases remained unmatched. The CDR3 spans 12 residues. Looked up from germline, CDR1 is ENHRY and CDR2 is SYGVKD. For the CDR3, the DNA is TGTGCCGGAGGGACAGGCTACAATGAGCAGTTCTTC. The encoded protein is CAGGTGYNEQFF.

The V gene is TRBV2, the J gene TRBJ1-5; 7 nucleotides line up with TRBD1. J lost 6 bases, V lost 6 bases, and 5 bases had no gene match. The V gene's germline CDR1 is SNHLY and CDR2 FYNNEI. The CDR3 length is 13 residues. CDR3 protein: CASRGQSSQPQHF. The DNA of the CDR3 is TGTGCCAGCAGGGGACAGTCTAGTCAGCCCCAGCATTTT. The variable domain in full, completed from reference TRBV2 and TRBJ1-5, reads EPEVTQTPSHQVTQMGQEVILRCVPISNHLYFYWYRQILGQKVEFLVSFYNNEISEKSEIFDDQFSVERPDGSNFTLKIRSTKLEDSAMYFCASRGQSSQPQHFGDGTRLSIL.

The V gene is TRBV12-5, the J gene TRBJ2-7, with TRBD2 identical over 11 bases. V gave up 1 base and J gave up 1 base; unmatched junction bases: 6. CDR1 is LGHNT, CDR2 FRNRAP, per germline. The length of the CDR3 is 17 residues. CDR3 region: CASGLGLAGPASYEQYF. In nucleotides, the CDR3 is TGTGCTAGTGGTTTGGGACTAGCGGGACCAGCGTCCTACGAGCAGTACTTC.

The chain couples TRBV7-2 to TRBJ2-5; no reliable D call. The V end was cut by 5 bases, the J end by 5 bases, with 12 bases between. Germline CDR1 SGHTA, CDR2 FQGNSA. The CDR3 loop spans 13 amino acids. For the CDR3, the DNA is TGTGCCAGCAGCCCCAGGATAGGCGAGACCCAGTACTTC. Residues: CASSPRIGETQYF.

The chain employs TRBV19 and TRBJ1-2, with 7 nucleotides matching TRBD1. Trimming cost V 9 bases and J 2 bases; bases outside gene matches: 12. The germline V gene has CDR1 LNHDA and CDR2 SQIVND (reference sequence). CDR3 size: 15 residues. CDR3 sequence (DNA): TGTGCCAGCTCCGCCGAGGGGGCCTTAAACTATGGCTACACCTTC. As protein: CASSAEGALNYGYTF.

The chain is built from TRBV5-1 and TRBJ2-1; 8 bases line up with TRBD2. There are 13 residues in the CDR3. The V segment lost 3 bases and the J segment 8 bases; nucleotides outside the gene matches: 4. CDR1 and CDR2 (germline): SGHRS, YFSETQ. The CDR3 DNA reads TGCGCCAGCAGCTCCCTAGCGGGCGATGAGCAGTTCTTC. It yields the protein CASSSLAGDEQFF. Together with reference TRBV5-1 and TRBJ2-1, the CDR3 gives the full variable domain: KAGVTQTPRYLIKTRGQQVTLSCSPISGHRSVSWYQQTPGQGLQFLFEYFSETQRNKGNFPGRFSGRQFSNSRSEMNVSTLELGDSALYLCASSSLAGDEQFFGPGTRLTVL.

The chain links TRBV7-9 to TRBJ1-1; 7 bases are shared with TRBD1. The CDR3 consists of 14 residues. V trimming: 5 bases; J trimming: 5 bases; junction bases outside the gene matches: 8. Per the germline V gene, CDR1 is SEHNR and CDR2 is FQNEAQ (reference sequence). Written as DNA, the CDR3 is TGTGCCAGCAGCCATCCTGACAGGGCTACTGAAGCTTTCTTT. Translation: CASSHPDRATEAFF.

This CDR3 is CASSTRGVTDTQYF. CDR3 sequence (DNA): TGTGCCAGCAGTACCCGGGGGGTCACAGATACGCAGTATTTT. This chain links TRBV6-1 with TRBJ2-3, with 7 nucleotides matching TRBD2. Germline CDR1 and CDR2: MNHNS and SASEGT. The CDR3 runs to 14 residues. The V segment lost 5 bases and the J segment 2 bases; nucleotides outside the gene matches: 4.

The table lists this clone with a few counts. The V gene is TRBV7-9, the J gene TRBJ1-2, with D uncertain. V was shortened by 2 bases and J by 12 bases, with 16 bases between the two germline ends. From germline, CDR1 is SEHNR and CDR2 FQNEAQ (reference sequence). The CDR3 is 13 amino acids. CDR3 sequence reads: CASSLPGSKWHTF. CDR3 nucleotides: TGTGCCAGCAGCTTACCTGGGTCTAAATGGCACACCTTC.